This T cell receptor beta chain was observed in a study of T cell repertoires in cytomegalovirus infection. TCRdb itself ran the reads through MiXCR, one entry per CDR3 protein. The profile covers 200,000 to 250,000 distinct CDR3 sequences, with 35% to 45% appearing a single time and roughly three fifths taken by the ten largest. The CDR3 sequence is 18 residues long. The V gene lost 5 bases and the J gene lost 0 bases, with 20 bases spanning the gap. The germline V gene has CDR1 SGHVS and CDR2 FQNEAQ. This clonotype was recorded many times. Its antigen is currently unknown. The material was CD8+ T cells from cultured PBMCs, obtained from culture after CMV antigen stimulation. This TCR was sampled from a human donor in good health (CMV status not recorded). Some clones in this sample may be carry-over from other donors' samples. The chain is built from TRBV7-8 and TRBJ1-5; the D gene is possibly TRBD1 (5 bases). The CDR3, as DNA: TGTGCCAGCAGCCCCGGGGGTATAGACTTGGATAGCAATCAGCCCCAGCATTTT. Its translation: CASSPGGIDLDSNQPQHF.